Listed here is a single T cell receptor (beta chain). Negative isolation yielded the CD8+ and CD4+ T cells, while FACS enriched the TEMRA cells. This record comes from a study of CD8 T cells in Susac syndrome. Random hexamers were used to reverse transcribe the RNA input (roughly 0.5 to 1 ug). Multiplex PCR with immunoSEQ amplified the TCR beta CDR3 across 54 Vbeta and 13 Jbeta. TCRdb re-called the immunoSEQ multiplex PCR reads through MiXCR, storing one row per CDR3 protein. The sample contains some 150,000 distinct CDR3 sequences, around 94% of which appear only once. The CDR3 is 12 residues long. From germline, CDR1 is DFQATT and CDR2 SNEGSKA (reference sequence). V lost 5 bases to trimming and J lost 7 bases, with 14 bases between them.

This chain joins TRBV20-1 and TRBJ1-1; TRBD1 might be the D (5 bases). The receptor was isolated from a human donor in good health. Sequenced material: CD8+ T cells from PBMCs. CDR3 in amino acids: CSAAFQGFEAFF. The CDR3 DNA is TGCAGTGCTGCATTTCAGGGCTTTGAAGCTTTCTTT.